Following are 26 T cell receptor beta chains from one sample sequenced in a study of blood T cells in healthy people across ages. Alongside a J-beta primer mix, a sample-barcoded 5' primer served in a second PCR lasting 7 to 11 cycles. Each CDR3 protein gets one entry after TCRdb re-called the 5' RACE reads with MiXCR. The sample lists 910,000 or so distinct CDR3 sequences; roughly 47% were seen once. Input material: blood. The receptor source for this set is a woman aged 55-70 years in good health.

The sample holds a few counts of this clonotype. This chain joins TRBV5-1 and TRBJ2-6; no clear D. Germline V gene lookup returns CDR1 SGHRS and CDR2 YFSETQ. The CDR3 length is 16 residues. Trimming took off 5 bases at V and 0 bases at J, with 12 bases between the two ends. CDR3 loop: CASSQVPTSGANVLTF. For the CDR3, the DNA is TGCGCCAGCAGTCAGGTCCCTACCTCTGGGGCCAACGTCCTGACTTTC.

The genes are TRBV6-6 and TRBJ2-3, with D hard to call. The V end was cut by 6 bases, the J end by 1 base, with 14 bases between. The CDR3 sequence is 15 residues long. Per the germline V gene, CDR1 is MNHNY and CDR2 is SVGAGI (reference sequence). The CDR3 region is CASSPRTAGTDTQYF. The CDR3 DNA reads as TGTGCCAGCAGCCCCAGGACGGCTGGCACAGATACGCAGTATTTT.

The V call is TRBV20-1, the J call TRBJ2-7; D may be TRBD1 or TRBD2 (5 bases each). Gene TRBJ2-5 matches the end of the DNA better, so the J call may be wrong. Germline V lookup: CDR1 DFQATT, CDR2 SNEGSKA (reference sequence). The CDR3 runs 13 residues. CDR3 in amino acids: CSAGTVGAATQYF. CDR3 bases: TGCAGTGCTGGAACAGTCGGGGCCGCGACCCAGTACTTC.

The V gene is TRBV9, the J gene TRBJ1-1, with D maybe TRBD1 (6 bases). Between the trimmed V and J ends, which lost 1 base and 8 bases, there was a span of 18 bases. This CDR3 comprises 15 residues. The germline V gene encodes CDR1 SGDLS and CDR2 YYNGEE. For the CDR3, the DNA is TGTGCCAGCAGCGTATCTCCGGCCCGGACAGACGAAGCTTTCTTT. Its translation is CASSVSPARTDEAFF. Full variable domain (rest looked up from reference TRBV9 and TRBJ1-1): DSGVTQTPKHLITATGQRVTLRCSPRSGDLSVYWYQQSLDQGLQFLIQYYNGEERAKGNILERFSAQQFPDLHSELNLSSLELGDSALYFCASSVSPARTDEAFFGQGTRLTVV.

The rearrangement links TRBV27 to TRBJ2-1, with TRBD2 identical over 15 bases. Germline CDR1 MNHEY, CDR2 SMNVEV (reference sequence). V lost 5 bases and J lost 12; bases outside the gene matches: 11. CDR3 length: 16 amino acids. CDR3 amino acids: CASSGNGLAGGNRQFF. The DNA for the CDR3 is TGTGCCAGCAGTGGCAACGGACTAGCGGGAGGGAATCGGCAGTTCTTC.

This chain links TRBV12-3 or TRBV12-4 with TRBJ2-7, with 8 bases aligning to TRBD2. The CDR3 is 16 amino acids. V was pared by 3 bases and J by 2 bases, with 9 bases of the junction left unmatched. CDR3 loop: CASSFDGGVSPYEQYF. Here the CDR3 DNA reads TGTGCCAGCAGTTTTGACGGGGGGGTTTCCCCCTACGAGCAGTACTTC.

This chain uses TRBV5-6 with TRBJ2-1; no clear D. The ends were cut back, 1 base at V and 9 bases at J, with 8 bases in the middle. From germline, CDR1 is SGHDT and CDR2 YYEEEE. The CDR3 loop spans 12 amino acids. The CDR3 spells CASSLSVFEQFF. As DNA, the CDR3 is TGTGCCAGCAGCTTGAGTGTGTTTGAGCAGTTCTTC.

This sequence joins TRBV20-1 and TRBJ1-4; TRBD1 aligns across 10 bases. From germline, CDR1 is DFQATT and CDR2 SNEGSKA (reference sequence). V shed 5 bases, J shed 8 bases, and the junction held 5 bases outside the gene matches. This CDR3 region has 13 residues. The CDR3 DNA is TGCAGTGCTTGGACAGGGGGGGAAGAAAAACTGTTTTTT. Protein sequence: CSAWTGGEEKLFF.

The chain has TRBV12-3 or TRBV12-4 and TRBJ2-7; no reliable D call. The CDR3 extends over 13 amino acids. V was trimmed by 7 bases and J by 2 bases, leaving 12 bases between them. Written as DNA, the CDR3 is TGTGCCAGCAAATTGGACGGCACCTACGAGCAGTACTTC. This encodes CASKLDGTYEQYF.

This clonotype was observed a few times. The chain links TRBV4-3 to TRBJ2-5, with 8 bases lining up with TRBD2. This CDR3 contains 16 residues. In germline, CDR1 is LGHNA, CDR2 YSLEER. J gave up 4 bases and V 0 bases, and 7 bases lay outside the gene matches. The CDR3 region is CASSQDSGRDGETQYF. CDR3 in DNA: TGCGCCAGCAGCCAAGATTCCGGGAGGGATGGAGAGACCCAGTACTTC.

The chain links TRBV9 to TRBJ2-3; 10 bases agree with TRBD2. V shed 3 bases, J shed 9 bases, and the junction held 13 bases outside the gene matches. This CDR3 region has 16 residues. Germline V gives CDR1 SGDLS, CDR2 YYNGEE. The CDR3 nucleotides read TGTGCCAGCAGCGACCAACTAGCGGGGCACGGCAGGACGCAGTATTTT. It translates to CASSDQLAGHGRTQYF.

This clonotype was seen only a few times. As DNA, the CDR3 is TGTGCCAGCAGCTTCGACAATGAGCAGTTCTTC. Amino acid sequence: CASSFDNEQFF. The chain combines TRBV5-6 with TRBJ2-1; D is ambiguous. The CDR3 runs to 11 residues. CDR1 is SGHDT, CDR2 YYEEEE, per germline. V was trimmed by 2 bases and J by 5 bases, leaving 2 bases between them.

The CDR3 DNA is TGTGCCACCATCGGACAGGGGGCCGTTGAGACCCAGTACTTC. Amino acid sequence: CATIGQGAVETQYF. This chain links TRBV6-5 with TRBJ2-5; 11 bases are shared with TRBD1. The junction had 9 bases not matched to a gene; V was cut back by 10 bases and J by 5 bases. Germline V lookup: CDR1 MNHEY, CDR2 SVGAGI. The CDR3 totals 14 residues.

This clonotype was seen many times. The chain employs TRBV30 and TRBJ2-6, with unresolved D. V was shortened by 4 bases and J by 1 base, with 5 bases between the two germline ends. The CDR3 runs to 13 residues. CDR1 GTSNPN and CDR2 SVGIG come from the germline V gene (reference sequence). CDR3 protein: CAWTASGANVLTF. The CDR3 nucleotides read TGTGCCTGGACCGCGTCTGGGGCCAACGTCCTGACTTTC.

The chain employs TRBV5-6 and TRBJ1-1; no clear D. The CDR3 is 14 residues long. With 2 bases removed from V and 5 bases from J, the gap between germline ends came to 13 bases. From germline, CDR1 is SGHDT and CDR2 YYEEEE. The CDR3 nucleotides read TGTGCCAGCAGCTTAGGCCGGATGAGTACTGAAGCTTTCTTT. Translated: CASSLGRMSTEAFF.

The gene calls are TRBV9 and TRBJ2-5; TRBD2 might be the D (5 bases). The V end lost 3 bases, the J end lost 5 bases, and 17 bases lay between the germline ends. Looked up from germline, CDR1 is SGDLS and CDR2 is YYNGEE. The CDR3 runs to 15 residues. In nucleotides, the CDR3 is TGTGCCAGCAGCGACGGCCCGGAGCGCGGGGAGACCCAGTACTTC. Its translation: CASSDGPERGETQYF. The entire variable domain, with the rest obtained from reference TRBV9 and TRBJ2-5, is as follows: DSGVTQTPKHLITATGQRVTLRCSPRSGDLSVYWYQQSLDQGLQFLIQYYNGEERAKGNILERFSAQQFPDLHSELNLSSLELGDSALYFCASSDGPERGETQYFGPGTRLLVL.

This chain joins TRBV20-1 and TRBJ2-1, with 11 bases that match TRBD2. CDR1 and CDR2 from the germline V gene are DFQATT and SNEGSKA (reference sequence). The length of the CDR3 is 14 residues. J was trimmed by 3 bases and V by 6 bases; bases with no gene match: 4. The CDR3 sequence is CSAGGLADYNEQFF. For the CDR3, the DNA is TGCAGTGCGGGGGGACTAGCGGACTACAATGAGCAGTTCTTC.

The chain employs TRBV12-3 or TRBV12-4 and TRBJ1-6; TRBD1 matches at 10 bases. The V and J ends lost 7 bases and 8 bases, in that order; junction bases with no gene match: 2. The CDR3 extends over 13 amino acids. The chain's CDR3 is CASKGQGYSPLHF. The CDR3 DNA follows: TGTGCCAGCAAGGGACAGGGGTATTCACCCCTCCACTTT.

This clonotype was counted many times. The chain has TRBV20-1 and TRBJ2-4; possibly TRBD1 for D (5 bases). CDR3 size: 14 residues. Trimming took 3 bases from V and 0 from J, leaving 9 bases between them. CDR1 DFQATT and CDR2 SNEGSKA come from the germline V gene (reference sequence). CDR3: CSARGPLAKNIQYF. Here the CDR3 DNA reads TGCAGTGCTAGGGGGCCTCTAGCCAAAAACATTCAGTACTTC.

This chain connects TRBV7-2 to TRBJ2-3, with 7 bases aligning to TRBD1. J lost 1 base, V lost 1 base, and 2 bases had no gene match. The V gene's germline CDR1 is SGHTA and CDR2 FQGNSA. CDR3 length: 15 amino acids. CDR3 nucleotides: TGTGCCAGCAGCTTAGTCGGGACAGGCACAGATACGCAGTATTTT. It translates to CASSLVGTGTDTQYF.

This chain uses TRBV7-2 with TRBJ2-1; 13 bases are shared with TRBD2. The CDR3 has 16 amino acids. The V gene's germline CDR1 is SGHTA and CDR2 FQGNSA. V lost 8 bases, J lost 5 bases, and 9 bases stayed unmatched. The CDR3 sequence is CASGLQGLAGNNEQFF. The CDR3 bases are TGTGCCAGCGGACTTCAGGGACTAGCGGGGAACAATGAGCAGTTCTTC.

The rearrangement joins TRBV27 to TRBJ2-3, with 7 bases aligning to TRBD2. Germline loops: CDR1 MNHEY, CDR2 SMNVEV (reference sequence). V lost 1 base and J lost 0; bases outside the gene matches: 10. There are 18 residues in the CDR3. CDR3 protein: CASSLFLSGRSSTDTQYF. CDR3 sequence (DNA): TGTGCCAGCAGTTTATTTTTGTCCGGGAGGTCTAGCACAGATACGCAGTATTTT.

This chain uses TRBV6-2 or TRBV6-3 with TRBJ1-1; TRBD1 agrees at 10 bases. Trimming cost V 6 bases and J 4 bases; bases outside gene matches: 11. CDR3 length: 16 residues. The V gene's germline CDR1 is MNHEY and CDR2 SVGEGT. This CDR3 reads CASRIWDRGYGTEAFF. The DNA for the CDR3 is TGTGCCAGCAGGATATGGGACAGGGGTTACGGCACTGAAGCTTTCTTT.

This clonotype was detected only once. The DNA of the CDR3 is TGCGCCAGCAGCCAAGATTGGGGGGGCCCTAACTATGGCTACACCTTC. Translating it yields CASSQDWGGPNYGYTF. V gene TRBV4-1 combines with J gene TRBJ1-2, with a weak D call TRBD1 (6 bases). The germline V and J ends were trimmed by 0 bases and 0 bases, with 11 bases remaining between them. This CDR3 region has 16 residues. The germline CDR1 and CDR2 sequences are MGHRA and YSYEKL.

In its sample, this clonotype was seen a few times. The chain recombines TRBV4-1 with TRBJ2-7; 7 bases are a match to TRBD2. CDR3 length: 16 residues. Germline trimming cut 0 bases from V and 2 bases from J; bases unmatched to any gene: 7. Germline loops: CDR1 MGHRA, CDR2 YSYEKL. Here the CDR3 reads CASSQDILAKTYEQYF. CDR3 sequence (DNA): TGCGCCAGCAGCCAAGATATACTAGCGAAGACCTACGAGCAGTACTTC.

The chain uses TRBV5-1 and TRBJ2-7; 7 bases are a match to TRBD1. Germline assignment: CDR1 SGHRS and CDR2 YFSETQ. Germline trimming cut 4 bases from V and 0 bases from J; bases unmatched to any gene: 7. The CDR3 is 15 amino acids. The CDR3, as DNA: TGCGCCAGCAGCGAACAACAGGGGTTCTCCTACGAGCAGTACTTC. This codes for CASSEQQGFSYEQYF.